This record concerns one TCR beta chain sequence. The data derive from a study of technical replicates of blood from a few donors. This CDR3 region has 14 residues. Germline V gene lookup returns CDR1 MDHEN and CDR2 SYDVKM. Deletions cut 3 bases from V and 0 bases from J, with 6 bases between. The assay was immunoSEQ multiplex PCR, and TCRdb's table has in-frame clones only and misses some. Of fewer than 45,000 clones in the sample, around 97% were seen once. The receptor was isolated from a human donor in good health. The sample was T cells isolated from PBMCs. This chain connects TRBV28 to TRBJ2-1; D ambiguous. DNA for the CDR3: TGTGCCAGCAGTTTGTTGAGCTCCTACAATGAGCAGTTCTTC. Its protein is CASSLLSSYNEQFF.